Below, 9 T cell receptor beta chains from the same sample are listed, as sequenced in a study of cytomegalovirus exposure and HLA in healthy donors. 60 Vbeta and 13 Jbeta primers were used in PCR. This table comes from immunoSEQ multiplex PCR, and its TCRdb copy is limited to in-frame clones, with some not included. Here the sample spans some 130,000 clones, 83% being singletons. Source material: PBMCs. The receptors here all came from a girl aged 2-10 years in good health and CMV-seronegative.

The V call is TRBV28, the J call TRBJ1-1; unclear D gene. The CDR3 totals 13 residues. Germline CDR1 is MDHEN and CDR2 is SYDVKM. The V end was cut by 7 bases, the J end by 1 base, with 10 bases between. The CDR3 here is CASTHPGNTEAFF. CDR3 sequence (DNA): TGTGCCAGCACCCACCCAGGGAACACTGAAGCTTTCTTT. Complete variable domain (other parts from reference TRBV28 and TRBJ1-1): DVKVTQSSRYLVKRTGEKVFLECVQDMDHENMFWYRQDPGLGLRLIYFSYDVKMKEKGDIPEGYSVSREKKERFSLILESASTNQTSMYLCASTHPGNTEAFFGQGTRLTVV.

V usage is TRBV6-1 and J usage is TRBJ1-1; 7 bases are a match to TRBD1. V lost 4 bases and J lost 0; bases outside the gene matches: 8. This CDR3 has 16 amino acids. In germline, CDR1 is MNHNS, CDR2 SASEGT. The CDR3 DNA reads TGTGCCAGCAGTGTAACCGGGACAGCCCTGAACACTGAAGCTTTCTTT. This encodes CASSVTGTALNTEAFF.

The chain employs TRBV11-1 and TRBJ1-2; 7 bases align to TRBD1. J was trimmed by 3 bases and V by 1 base; bases with no gene match: 5. This CDR3 contains 15 residues. CDR1 is SGHAT and CDR2 is FQDESV in the germline V gene (reference sequence). The CDR3, as DNA: TGTGCCAGCAGCTTAGAGCCGGACAGGCACTATGGCTACACCTTC. As protein: CASSLEPDRHYGYTF.

This clone has a single count. The genes are TRBV2 and TRBJ2-2, with D tentatively TRBD2 (5 bases). Between the trimmed V and J ends, which lost 8 bases and 5 bases, there was a span of 12 bases. The CDR3 length is 13 residues. From germline, CDR1 is SNHLY and CDR2 FYNNEI. CDR3 DNA: TGTGCCAGCCGACATTCGGGGACCGGGGAGCTGTTTTTT. Amino acid sequence: CASRHSGTGELFF.

This chain links TRBV6-5 with TRBJ1-1, with 9 bases fitting TRBD1. Germline V CDR1 and CDR2: MNHEY, SVGAGI. With V trimmed by 2 bases and J by 1 base, 5 bases remained unmatched. The length of the CDR3 is 16 residues. CDR3 nucleotide sequence: TGTGCCAGCAGTTACGAAGGGACAGGGTGGAACACTGAAGCTTTCTTT. It is translated as CASSYEGTGWNTEAFF.

This chain links TRBV4-1 with TRBJ1-2; D remains unclear. Trimming took off 0 bases at V and 8 bases at J, with 10 bases between the two ends. Germline V CDR1 and CDR2: MGHRA, YSYEKL. This CDR3 is 13 amino acids long. Here the CDR3 reads CASSQDVLWGYTF. As DNA, the CDR3 is TGCGCCAGCAGCCAAGATGTACTGTGGGGCTACACCTTC.

This chain uses TRBV27 with TRBJ2-1; 9 bases agree with TRBD1. The germline gives CDR1 MNHEY, CDR2 SMNVEV (reference sequence). V gave up 3 bases and J gave up 12 bases; unmatched junction bases: 3. This CDR3 contains 12 residues. The CDR3: CASSFTGGAQFF. The CDR3 DNA reads TGTGCCAGCAGTTTCACAGGGGGCGCGCAGTTCTTC.

The chain links TRBV4-2 to TRBJ2-3; TRBD1 might be the D (6 bases). Trimming pared 1 base from V and 2 bases from J, leaving 28 bases between. Germline values: CDR1 LGHNA, CDR2 YNFKEQ. The CDR3 is 21 amino acids. CDR3 nucleotides: TGTGCCAGCAGCCAAGTGGGGGCGAGTGGGGTACTTCGATTGGTCACAGATACGCAGTATTTT. Its translation: CASSQVGASGVLRLVTDTQYF.

The rearrangement joins TRBV4-3 to TRBJ2-5; tentative D call: TRBD1 (5 bases). The CDR3 sequence is 16 residues long. Trimming took off 0 bases at V and 3 bases at J, with 14 bases between the two ends. Germline V gives CDR1 LGHNA, CDR2 YSLEER. The CDR3 coding sequence is TGCGCCAGCAGCCAAGATTTCCGGCAGGGCAAAGAGACCCAGTACTTC. Its translation is CASSQDFRQGKETQYF.